This T cell receptor (beta chain) was obtained from a study of regulatory T cells in long-lasting Graves disease. Study-level points and caveats: Only peripheral blood was studied, not thyroid tissue. Small numbers of samples may have cut accuracy.

The time point here: newly diagnosed GD, antithyroid drugs for less than 3 months. RNA from PBMCs was the source of the TCR library. Assembly of TCR beta libraries relied on iRepertoire HTBI primers together with Arm-PCR of CDR3 regions. In the authors' methods: Throughout the samples, researchers identified some 57 TRBV and more than twelve TRBJ segments. TCRdb reanalysed the multiplex PCR reads using MiXCR and keeps one entry per CDR3 protein. None of the V and J calls come from the authors' own analysis; TCRdb made them. The table lists 250,000 to 300,000 distinct CDR3 sequences, more than 15% of them singletons. Comments on this clonotype: The antigen is unknown.

Separately, the same data were catalogued under a study of T cells in Graves' hyperthyroidism and ophthalmopathy. That paper adds: The primer set for the first-round RT-PCR of the TCR CDR3 was HTBI.

The source is a woman younger than 45 with Graves disease. The input for sequencing was peripheral blood mononuclear cells (PBMCs), taken at new diagnosis, from a patient treated with antithyroid drugs.

As DNA, the CDR3 is TGTGCCAGCAGCTGGGGGGCTAGCGGTTCCCACAGCGGGGAGCTGTTTTTT. Encoded protein: CASSWGASGSHSGELFF. The genes are TRBV7-8 and TRBJ2-2; TRBD2 is a possible D gene (7 bases). Germline CDR1 and CDR2: SGHVS and FQNEAQ. V was clipped by 4 bases and J by 7 bases, with 22 bases between them. There are 17 residues in the CDR3.